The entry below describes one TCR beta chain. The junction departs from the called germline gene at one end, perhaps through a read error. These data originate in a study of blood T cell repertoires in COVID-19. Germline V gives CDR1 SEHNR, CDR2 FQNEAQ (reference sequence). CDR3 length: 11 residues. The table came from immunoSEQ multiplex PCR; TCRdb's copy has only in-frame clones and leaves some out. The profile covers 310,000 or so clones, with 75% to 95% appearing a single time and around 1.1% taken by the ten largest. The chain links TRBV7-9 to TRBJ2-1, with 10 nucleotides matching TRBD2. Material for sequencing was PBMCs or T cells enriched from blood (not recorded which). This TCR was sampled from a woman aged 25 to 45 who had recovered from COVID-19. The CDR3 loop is CASNQAGGVIF. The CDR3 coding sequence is TGTGCCAGCAACCAAGCGGGAGGGGTAATCTTC.